One sample yielded the 8 T cell receptor beta chains listed below, sequenced in a study of regulatory T cells in long-lasting Graves disease (dated by TCRdb to the early 2020s). The library was generated by multiplex PCR. Sequencing was performed on an Illumina HiSeq 4000. TCR beta libraries were built with iRepertoire HTBI primers and Arm-PCR amplification of CDR3 regions. TCRdb ran its own pipeline on the public reads, namely fastp trimming at Q25 and MiXCR clone calling, and kept in-frame beta chains. One record per CDR3 amino acid sequence lists the most common genes and DNA. The sample data list approximately 300,000 distinct CDR3 sequences, and over 15% of these were observed just once. Jointly, the top ten make up about 36% of the sample. Interpreted using the paper, the time point label stands for: newly diagnosed GD, antithyroid drugs for less than 3 months. For both TCR sequencing and RNA sequencing, RNA was extracted from PBMCs in TRIzol.

The sample here was peripheral blood mononuclear cells (PBMCs), taken at new diagnosis, from a patient treated with antithyroid drugs. These receptors all stem from a female donor with Graves disease.

This clonotype was recorded at least ten times. One end of the junction varies from germline; a read error may be responsible. This chain links TRBV28 with TRBJ1-1, with D possibly being TRBD1 (6 bases). The CDR3 contains 15 residues. Germline CDR1 and CDR2: MDHEN and SYDVKM. CDR3 amino acids: CASSLLSGGLSEAFF. The DNA for the CDR3 is TGTGCCAGCAGTTTATTATCCGGGGGCCTCTCTGAGGCTTTCTTT. The whole variable domain, remainder taken from reference TRBV28 and TRBJ1-1, is DVKVTQSSRYLVKRTGEKVFLECVQDMDHENMFWYRQDPGLGLRLIYFSYDVKMKEKGDIPEGYSVSREKKERFSLILESASTNQTSMYLCASSLLSGGLSEAFFGQGTRLTVV.

The gene calls are TRBV7-9 and TRBJ1-1, with 10 bases fitting TRBD1. The CDR3 is made up of 13 amino acids. The V and J ends lost 5 bases and 4 bases, in that order; junction bases with no gene match: 1. Germline CDR1 reads SEHNR; CDR2 reads FQNEAQ (reference sequence). The CDR3: CASSRQGATEAFF. CDR3 nucleotides: TGTGCCAGCAGCCGACAGGGGGCCACTGAAGCTTTCTTT.

About this clonotype: Only one base separates this from a far larger clonotype, so it likely reflects a read error. The chain combines TRBV12-3 or TRBV12-4 with TRBJ2-1, with no clear D. The CDR3 covers 15 residues. The ends were cut back, 5 bases at V and 13 bases at J, with 24 bases in the middle. In nucleotides, the CDR3 is TGTGCCAGCAGTCAAACAAGGGCGGCGAAAGAGACCCAGTTCTTC. Protein: CASSQTRAAKETQFF.

This clonotype was counted ten times or more. Written as DNA, the CDR3 is TGTGCCAGCAGTTACTCGAGGGGGGTCAGCACAGATACGCAGTATTTT. It is translated as CASSYSRGVSTDTQYF. This chain uses TRBV6-5 with TRBJ2-3; D could derive from TRBD1 or TRBD2 (6 bases each). This CDR3 spans 16 amino acids. V shed 0 bases and J shed 0 bases, with 10 bases lying between them. CDR1 is MNHEY, CDR2 SVGAGI, per germline.

This clonotype was counted at least ten times. The CDR3 nucleotides are TGTGCCAGCAGCTATTCGGGCGAGACGGCCCAGTACTTC. It codes for CASSYSGETAQYF. This chain links TRBV11-2 with TRBJ2-5; no clear D gene. With 4 bases removed from V and 9 bases from J, the gap between germline ends came to 15 bases. This CDR3 is built from 13 residues. Germline loops: CDR1 SGHAT, CDR2 FQNNGV. The full variable domain, its missing parts supplied by reference TRBV11-2 and TRBJ2-5, is EAGVAQSPRYKIIEKRQSVAFWCNPISGHATLYWYQQILGQGPKLLIQFQNNGVVDDSQLPKDRFSAERLKGVDSTLKIQPAKLEDSAVYLCASSYSGETAQYFGPGTRLLVL.

This clonotype was found many times. The J gene is TRBJ2-1, the V gene TRBV24-1; 11 positions match TRBD1. V shed 3 bases, J shed 6 bases, and the junction held 9 bases outside the gene matches. CDR1 is KGHDR and CDR2 is SFDVKD in the germline V gene. The CDR3 is 17 amino acids. The CDR3 nucleotides read TGTGCCACCAGTGATCCAAATCCGGGACAGGGGGTCAATGAGCAGTTCTTC. Translation: CATSDPNPGQGVNEQFF.

Only a few counts were recorded for this clonotype. This chain joins TRBV19 and TRBJ2-1; D perhaps matches TRBD1 (5 bases). The CDR3 spans 12 residues. Germline V CDR1 and CDR2: LNHDA, SQIVND (reference sequence). Trimming removed 3 bases from V and 14 bases from J, with 14 bases in between. CDR3 protein: CASSIRMGLEFF. The CDR3 nucleotides are TGTGCCAGTAGTATCAGGATGGGGCTAGAGTTCTTC.

This clonotype has a count of ten or more. This chain connects TRBV7-9 to TRBJ2-7; D is possibly TRBD1 (6 bases). CDR3 length: 14 residues. The germline V and J ends were trimmed by 2 bases and 5 bases, with 13 bases remaining between them. Per germline, CDR1 SEHNR and CDR2 FQNEAQ (reference sequence). This CDR3 reads CASSLIKQGHEQYF. The CDR3 DNA reads as TGTGCCAGCAGCTTAATAAAACAGGGCCACGAGCAGTACTTC.